A single sample gave rise to the 25 T cell receptor beta chains below, sequenced in a study of control samples from healthy donors and cancer patients. The repertoire was sequenced with immunoSEQ multiplex PCR; TCRdb's copy has only in-frame clones and lacks some. The sample contains 29,000 or so clones, around 90% of which appear only once. Sequencing was done on a sample of formalin-fixed, paraffin-embedded tissue. Every receptor here comes from a female donor with melanoma.

This chain connects TRBV28 to TRBJ1-6; 8 bases map to TRBD1. Germline V gene data show CDR1 as MDHEN and CDR2 as SYDVKM. V trimming: 4 bases; J trimming: 14 bases; junction bases outside the gene matches: 4. CDR3 size: 12 residues. The CDR3 DNA reads TGTGCCAGCAGTTGGGACAGGAGAACCCTCCACTTT. It yields the protein CASSWDRRTLHF.

This sequence joins TRBV5-1 and TRBJ2-7; 12 bases map to TRBD2. With V trimmed by 7 bases and J by 0 bases, 11 bases remained unmatched. The CDR3 sequence is 17 residues long. The germline CDR1 and CDR2 sequences are SGHRS and YFSETQ. CDR3 bases: TGCGCCAGCGGATCGAGGACTAGCGGGATGGGCTCCTACGAGCAGTACTTC. Amino acid sequence: CASGSRTSGMGSYEQYF.

This chain uses TRBV4-1 with TRBJ2-1, with TRBD2 matching over 10 bases. Per germline, CDR1 MGHRA and CDR2 YSYEKL. Losses at the gene ends were 4 bases for V and 12 bases for J; bases not matched to a gene: 15. The CDR3 sequence is 16 residues long. This CDR3 reads CASSPYSGRTTMRQFF. DNA of the CDR3: TGCGCCAGCAGCCCCTATAGCGGGAGGACAACAATGAGGCAGTTCTTC.

The V call is TRBV2, the J call TRBJ2-2, with D unresolved. This CDR3 has 14 amino acids. Trimming cost V 7 bases and J 2 bases, with 11 bases left between them. Germline assignment: CDR1 SNHLY and CDR2 FYNNEI. The CDR3 sequence is CASTLGSNTGELFF. As DNA, the CDR3 is TGTGCCAGCACCCTGGGTTCTAACACCGGGGAGCTGTTTTTT.

This chain uses TRBV12-3 or TRBV12-4 with TRBJ2-3; the D gene is possibly TRBD1 (6 bases). V was clipped by 8 bases and J by 2 bases, with 11 bases between them. The CDR3 consists of 13 residues. The CDR3 coding sequence is TGTGCCAGCTTACAGGGATCCACAGATACGCAGTATTTT. Residues: CASLQGSTDTQYF.

The genes are TRBV6-5 and TRBJ1-5; TRBD1 matches at 8 bases. Germline V gene lookup returns CDR1 MNHEY and CDR2 SVGAGI. After removal of 6 bases from V and 3 bases from J, the junction contained 4 bases not matched to a gene. The CDR3 has 14 amino acids. Here the CDR3 DNA reads TGTGCCAGCAGGATGCAGGGGGCCAATCAGCCCCAGCATTTT. Amino acid sequence: CASRMQGANQPQHF.

The chain is built from TRBV3-1 (or the pseudogene TRBV3-2) and TRBJ2-7; D is unclear. Trimming stripped 3 bases from V and 7 bases from J, with 10 bases between. Per the germline V gene, CDR1 is LGHDT and CDR2 is YNNKEL (reference sequence). The CDR3 runs 12 residues. This CDR3 is CASSHRYGEQYF. The CDR3 DNA follows: TGTGCCAGCAGCCATAGATATGGGGAGCAGTACTTC.

The genes are TRBV18 and TRBJ1-1; TRBD1 aligns across 7 bases. V dropped 2 bases and J dropped 4; count of bases not matched to a gene: 4. The CDR3 extends over 14 amino acids. Germline assignment: CDR1 KGHSH and CDR2 LQKENI. The CDR3 region has the DNA TGTGCCAGCTCACCATACAGGGGAGGCACTGAAGCTTTCTTT. It is translated as CASSPYRGGTEAFF.

The chain employs TRBV5-1 and TRBJ2-1; no definite D call. CDR1 is SGHRS, CDR2 YFSETQ, per germline. The V gene lost 0 bases and the J gene lost 9 bases, with 13 bases spanning the gap. CDR3 length equals 14 residues. The CDR3 sequence: CASSLAPSGFEQFF. In DNA, the CDR3 is TGCGCCAGCAGCTTGGCCCCATCGGGCTTTGAGCAGTTCTTC. Supplemented by reference TRBV5-1 and TRBJ2-1, the full variable domain reads KAGVTQTPRYLIKTRGQQVTLSCSPISGHRSVSWYQQTPGQGLQFLFEYFSETQRNKGNFPGRFSGRQFSNSRSEMNVSTLELGDSALYLCASSLAPSGFEQFFGPGTRLTVL.

V and J are TRBV6-5 and TRBJ2-1, with D possibly being TRBD2 (5 bases). Trimming removed 7 bases from V and 3 bases from J, with 13 bases in between. CDR1 is MNHEY and CDR2 is SVGAGI in the germline V gene. This CDR3 comprises 14 residues. CDR3: CASTPWSGYNEQFF. In DNA, the CDR3 is TGTGCCAGCACCCCATGGAGCGGCTACAATGAGCAGTTCTTC.

This clone has just one count. The gene calls are TRBV18 and TRBJ2-1; 9 positions agree with TRBD1. Germline loops: CDR1 KGHSH, CDR2 LQKENI. J gave up 7 bases and V 2 bases, and 6 bases lay outside the gene matches. This CDR3 region has 15 residues. The CDR3 DNA reads TGTGCCAGCTCACCAAGGGGACAGGGTAAGAATGAGCAGTTCTTC. Its translation is CASSPRGQGKNEQFF.

V usage is TRBV7-2 and J usage is TRBJ2-7; 7 positions agree with TRBD1. There are 11 residues in the CDR3. The V segment lost 5 bases and the J segment 9 bases; nucleotides outside the gene matches: 4. Germline V gives CDR1 SGHTA, CDR2 FQGNSA. The CDR3 loop reads CASSLGQTQYF. The CDR3 DNA sequence: TGTGCCAGCAGCCTGGGACAGACGCAGTACTTC.

This clone was counted only a few times. DNA for the CDR3: TGTGCCAGCAGTTTTCTAGCGGGAGGCGGACCGTCCTACGAGCAGTACTTC. Protein: CASSFLAGGGPSYEQYF. The chain links TRBV27 to TRBJ2-7; TRBD2 matches 11 bases. After removal of 3 bases from V and 1 base from J, the junction contained 8 bases not matched to a gene. CDR1 is MNHEY, CDR2 SMNVEV, per germline (reference sequence). The CDR3 runs 17 residues.

The V and J genes are TRBV11-2 and TRBJ2-1; no definite D call. Trimming cost V 5 bases and J 4 bases, with 21 bases left between them. Per germline, CDR1 SGHAT and CDR2 FQNNGV. This CDR3 is built from 17 residues. CDR3 DNA: TGTGCCAGCAGCCCAGCACCGGGCGAGAGGAATTACAATGAGCAGTTCTTC. Translated, it gives CASSPAPGERNYNEQFF.

The chain joins TRBV7-8 to TRBJ1-5, with 9 bases lining up with TRBD1. Germline CDR1 reads SGHVS; CDR2 reads FQNEAQ. The J segment lost 6 bases and the V segment lost 5 bases, leaving 5 bases of the junction unmatched. The CDR3 has 14 amino acids. The CDR3 sequence: CASSRTGGGQPQHF. CDR3 nucleotides: TGTGCCAGCAGCCGCACAGGGGGCGGTCAGCCCCAGCATTTT. The full variable domain, in which reference TRBV7-8 and TRBJ1-5 provide the parts outside the CDR3, is GAGVSQSPRYKVAKRGQDVALRCDPISGHVSLFWYQQALGQGPEFLTYFQNEAQLDKSGLPSDRFFAERPEGSVSTLKIQRTQQEDSAVYLCASSRTGGGQPQHFGDGTRLSIL.

The chain uses TRBV7-2 and TRBJ2-1; D remains ambiguous. The V gene's germline CDR1 is SGHTA and CDR2 FQGNSA. CDR3 length equals 16 residues. V lost 5 bases and J lost 4, with 18 bases in between. The CDR3 coding sequence is TGTGCCAGCAGCGTTTCCCCGACCGTGGGGTACAATGAGCAGTTCTTC. Its translation: CASSVSPTVGYNEQFF. Combining the CDR3 with reference TRBV7-2 and TRBJ2-1 gives the whole variable domain GAGVSQSPSNKVTEKGKDVELRCDPISGHTALYWYRQSLGQGLEFLIYFQGNSAPDKSGLPSDRFSAERTGGSVSTLTIQRTQQEDSAVYLCASSVSPTVGYNEQFFGPGTRLTVL.

The chain is built from TRBV5-1 and TRBJ2-2; D gene unclear. The CDR3 contains 14 residues. Between the trimmed V and J ends, which lost 2 bases and 5 bases, there was a span of 10 bases. Germline CDR1 reads SGHRS; CDR2 reads YFSETQ. The CDR3: CASSFASPTGELFF. DNA for the CDR3: TGCGCCAGCAGCTTTGCCAGCCCGACCGGGGAGCTGTTTTTT. The variable domain in full, with the rest retrieved from reference TRBV5-1 and TRBJ2-2, is KAGVTQTPRYLIKTRGQQVTLSCSPISGHRSVSWYQQTPGQGLQFLFEYFSETQRNKGNFPGRFSGRQFSNSRSEMNVSTLELGDSALYLCASSFASPTGELFFGEGSRLTVL.

The rearrangement uses TRBV5-8 and TRBJ1-2, with D possibly TRBD1 on 6 matching bases. The length of the CDR3 is 15 residues. Germline lookup yields CDR1 SGHTS and CDR2 YDEGEE. Trimming left V 6 bases short and J 7 bases short, with 22 bases between. CDR3 in DNA: TGTGCCAGCACCGGAGGGGCAGGGGAATCCGCTGGCTACACCTTC. It codes for CASTGGAGESAGYTF.

The chain uses TRBV14 and TRBJ2-1, with 11 bases fitting TRBD2. This CDR3 has 14 residues. J gave up 9 bases and V 2 bases, and 3 bases lay outside the gene matches. Germline V gives CDR1 SGHDN, CDR2 FVKESK. CDR3: CASSQRGLAAEQFF. The CDR3 nucleotides are TGTGCCAGCAGCCAAAGGGGACTAGCGGCTGAGCAGTTCTTC.

A word on this clone: Other DNA sequences in the same sample also yield this CDR3. The chain joins TRBV18 to TRBJ1-5; D call uncertain. V was clipped by 3 bases and J by 4 bases, with 7 bases between them. This CDR3 has 13 amino acids. The germline V gene has CDR1 KGHSH and CDR2 LQKENI. For the CDR3, the DNA is TGTGCCAGCTCACCCGGGAGGAATCAGCCCCAGCATTTT. It specifies CASSPGRNQPQHF.

V is TRBV6-4 and J is TRBJ1-1; D not resolved. Per germline, CDR1 MRHNA and CDR2 SNTAGT. V lost 2 bases and J lost 1, with 5 bases in between. The CDR3 totals 13 residues. Here the CDR3 reads CASSDRPNTEAFF. The CDR3 coding sequence is TGTGCCAGCAGTGACCGCCCGAACACTGAAGCTTTCTTT.

The rearrangement uses TRBV30 and TRBJ2-7; a weak D match, TRBD2 (5 bases). This CDR3 is built from 13 residues. The germline V gene has CDR1 GTSNPN and CDR2 SVGIG (reference sequence). With 2 bases removed from V and 7 bases from J, the gap between germline ends came to 15 bases. In DNA, the CDR3 is TGTGCCTGGAGTTTTACAACCGGCGGGGAGCAGTACTTC. Its protein product is CAWSFTTGGEQYF.

The rearrangement links TRBV11-2 to TRBJ1-4; perhaps TRBD1 as D (6 bases). V lost 3 bases, J lost 15 bases, and 11 bases lay in between. CDR1 and CDR2 (germline): SGHAT, FQNNGV. CDR3 size: 11 residues. Here the CDR3 reads CASSFNREVFF. In DNA, the CDR3 is TGTGCCAGCAGCTTCAACAGGGAGGTGTTTTTT.

V and J are TRBV5-1 and TRBJ1-2, with 7 bases that match TRBD1. Losses at the gene ends were 1 base for V and 5 bases for J; bases not matched to a gene: 5. The CDR3 length is 14 residues. Germline lookup yields CDR1 SGHRS and CDR2 YFSETQ. The CDR3 loop reads CASSLTGDGYGYTF. CDR3 in DNA: TGCGCCAGCAGCTTGACAGGGGACGGATATGGCTACACCTTC.

The rearrangement links TRBV5-1 to TRBJ1-1; D might be TRBD1 (6 bases). The CDR3 loop spans 14 amino acids. The germline V gene encodes CDR1 SGHRS and CDR2 YFSETQ. V lost 2 bases to trimming and J lost 5 bases, with 13 bases between them. DNA for the CDR3: TGCGCCAGCAGCTTTGGGGGCCTGGAGACTGAAGCTTTCTTT. It is translated as CASSFGGLETEAFF.